This T cell receptor (beta chain) was recorded in a study of blood T cell repertoires in COVID-19. Whole-study context: Italy, Spain and the United States were the sources of the convalescent and acute COVID-19 samples. Sources were T cells, B-cell-depleted T cells, or PBMCs; the material itself was cDNA or gDNA.

Per the original methods: Nucleated cell number was recorded as an estimate derived from reference gene primer amplification. Only in-frame clones appear in the TCRdb table, and some are missing; sequencing was by immunoSEQ multiplex PCR. From that table come the V and J calls and clone size; the DNA was used to work out D and trimming. Of 200,000 to 250,000 clones listed, roughly 80% are singletons. The CDR3 has 15 amino acids. V lost 3 bases to trimming and J lost 2 bases; unmatched junction nucleotides: 4. Germline assignment: CDR1 SGHAT and CDR2 FQNNGV. The receptor was derived from a woman in her sixties with active or convalescent COVID-19. The chain uses TRBV11-2 and TRBJ1-2, with TRBD1 identical over 9 bases. The material sequenced was peripheral blood. CDR3 DNA sequence: TGTGCCAGCAGCTTGGAGACAGGGGGAAACTATGGCTACACCTTC. Its translation: CASSLETGGNYGYTF. Drawing the rest from reference TRBV11-2 and TRBJ1-2, the complete variable domain is EAGVAQSPRYKIIEKRQSVAFWCNPISGHATLYWYQQILGQGPKLLIQFQNNGVVDDSQLPKDRFSAERLKGVDSTLKIQPAKLEDSAVYLCASSLETGGNYGYTFGSGTRLTVV.